The entry below gives a single T cell receptor beta chain sequence along with its context. The record originates from a study of blood T cell repertoires in COVID-19. About the study: From T cells, B-cell-depleted T cells, or PBMCs came the material, which was cDNA or gDNA.

Sequenced by immunoSEQ multiplex PCR; TCRdb stores in-frame clones only, minus some. This sample has approximately 250,000 clones, with around 90% found just once. The V end lost 3 bases, the J end lost 4 bases, and 9 bases lay between the germline ends. Germline assignment: CDR1 MNHNS and CDR2 SASEGT. The CDR3 contains 13 residues. V gene TRBV6-1 combines with J gene TRBJ1-2; D is possibly TRBD1 (6 bases). This receptor was obtained from a man aged 30 to 45 with COVID-19, enrolled during active disease. The material sequenced was peripheral blood. CDR3 nucleotides: TGTGCCAGCAGTGATACAGGGTCCTATGGCTACACCTTC. Amino acids: CASSDTGSYGYTF.